Listed below are T cell receptor beta chains from one sample, sequenced in a study of CD8+ T cells in alopecia areata. Using immunoSEQ multiplex PCR, the repertoire was profiled, and TCRdb retains in-frame clones only, with some absent. Here the sample spans fewer than 150,000 clones, 58% being singletons. The source material was CD4+ T cells sorted from blood, sampled at week 0. The receptors come from a human donor with alopecia areata. Each CDR3 is given with its conserved first and last residue. D genes are given only for firm matches. Not every row has a clone size; where given, it reads once, few, many or a size class.

j_gene,d_gene,v_gene,abundance,CDR3aa,CDR3nt
TRBJ2-7,TRBD1,TRBV5-1,.,CASSPGTAPYEQYF,TGCGCCAGCAGCCCGGGGACAGCCCCCTACGAGCAGTACTTC
TRBJ2-3,TRBD2,TRBV19,.,CASSTGTSGIPGTQYF,TGTGCCAGTAGTACGGGGACTAGCGGCATTCCCGGTACGCAGTATTTT
TRBJ2-2,.,TRBV5-8,.,CASSYLTGELFF,TGTGCCAGCAGCTACTTGACAGGGGAGCTGTTTTTT
TRBJ2-5,TRBD2,TRBV7-6,.,CASSLEASGGAGETQYF,TGTGCCAGCAGCTTAGAGGCTAGCGGGGGGGCCGGAGAGACCCAGTACTTC
TRBJ2-3,.,TRBV7-2,few,CASRLSTDTQYF,TGTGCCAGCAGGTTAAGCACAGATACGCAGTATTTT
TRBJ2-2,TRBD2,TRBV4-2,few,CASSQVPGGGAPGELFF,TGTGCCAGCAGCCAAGTCCCCGGCGGGGGGGCCCCCGGGGAGCTGTTTTTT
TRBJ2-5,.,TRBV27,few,CASRGVLQETQYF,TGTGCCAGCAGGGGGGTTCTACAAGAGACCCAGTACTTC
TRBJ1-1,.,TRBV7-2,.,CASSLEDTEAFF,TGTGCCAGCAGCTTAGAAGACACTGAAGCTTTCTTT
TRBJ2-5,TRBD2,TRBV5-1,few,CASSWTEREALPTETQYF,TGCGCCAGCAGCTGGACAGAGCGGGAGGCCCTTCCTACGGAGACCCAGTACTTC
TRBJ2-1,TRBD1,TRBV5-1,.,CASSHRDRGFFSYNEQFF,TGCGCCAGCAGCCACCGGGACAGGGGGTTTTTCTCCTACAATGAGCAGTTCTTC
TRBJ1-2,.,TRBV6-5,few,CASSRTGEAYGYTF,TGTGCCAGCAGTCGGACGGGGGAAGCCTATGGCTACACCTTC
TRBJ2-5,.,TRBV7-2,few,CASSSLGPGTQYF,TGTGCCAGCAGCTCCCTGGGTCCAGGGACCCAGTACTTC
TRBJ1-3,.,TRBV5-1,.,CASSLGTAGNTIYF,TGCGCCAGCAGCTTGGGGACAGCTGGAAACACCATATATTTT
TRBJ2-5,TRBD1,TRBV5-1,.,CASSLVGTGTGETQYF,TGCGCCAGCAGCTTGGTCGGTACCGGGACAGGAGAGACCCAGTACTTC
TRBJ2-1,.,TRBV9,.,CASSVSSRGPYNEQFF,TGTGCCAGCAGCGTATCTAGCCGGGGCCCCTACAATGAGCAGTTCTTC
TRBJ2-7,.,TRBV5-1,.,CASSLGMGASYEQYF,TGCGCCAGCAGCTTGGGTATGGGTGCCTCCTACGAGCAGTACTTC
TRBJ2-2,TRBD2,TRBV14,few,CASSLRGLAGGRRTGELFF,TGTGCCAGCAGCCTTAGAGGACTAGCGGGGGGGCGTCGGACCGGGGAGCTGTTTTTT
TRBJ2-7,.,TRBV7-9,.,CASSKDSPYEQYF,TGTGCCAGCAGCAAAGACAGCCCCTACGAGCAGTACTTC
TRBJ1-1,TRBD1,TRBV5-1,few,CASSNAGQGEAFF,TGCGCCAGCAGCAACGCTGGACAGGGAGAAGCTTTCTTT
TRBJ2-5,TRBD1,TRBV2,few,CASSVQGEETQYF,TGTGCCAGCAGTGTGCAGGGGGAAGAGACCCAGTACTTC
TRBJ1-1,.,TRBV11-1,few,CASSLVGGTEAFF,TGTGCCAGCAGCTTAGTCGGGGGCACTGAAGCTTTCTTT
TRBJ2-3,TRBD2,TRBV2,few,CASSSGLAGADTQYF,TGTGCCAGCAGTTCAGGACTAGCGGGAGCTGATACGCAGTATTTT
TRBJ1-1,TRBD1,TRBV9,.,CASSSTGGRTEAFF,TGTGCCAGCAGCTCCACAGGGGGACGAACTGAAGCTTTCTTT
TRBJ2-7,TRBD2,TRBV25-1,.,CASSEYRTSGSREQYF,TGTGCCAGCAGTGAATACAGGACTAGCGGGAGTCGAGAGCAGTACTTC
TRBJ1-5,TRBD1,TRBV19,few,CASSLLDRERGQPQHF,TGTGCCAGTAGTTTACTGGACAGGGAGAGGGGACAGCCCCAGCATTTT
TRBJ2-3,TRBD1,TRBV14,.,CASSQVLTGVTDTQYF,TGTGCCAGCAGCCAAGTTTTAACAGGGGTGACAGATACGCAGTATTTT
TRBJ2-1,.,TRBV29-1,.,CSDPGGFYNEQFF,TGCAGCGACCCTGGGGGATTTTACAATGAGCAGTTCTTC
TRBJ2-5,TRBD1,TRBV5-1,.,CASSGGQLETQYF,TGCGCCAGCAGCGGGGGACAGCTAGAGACCCAGTACTTC
TRBJ2-7,TRBD1,TRBV14,few,CASSLDSTGREQYF,TGTGCCAGCAGCCTGGATTCGACAGGGCGCGAGCAGTACTTC
TRBJ1-5,.,TRBV10-3,.,CAISGGREQPQHF,TGTGCCATCAGTGGGGGCAGGGAGCAGCCCCAGCATTTT
TRBJ1-2,TRBD1,TRBV18,.,CASSPDRVYGYTF,TGTGCCAGCTCACCAGACAGGGTTTATGGCTACACCTTC
TRBJ1-1,.,TRBV2,.,CASLDNSAMNTEAFF,TGTGCCAGCCTGGACAACTCGGCGATGAACACTGAAGCTTTCTTT
TRBJ1-5,.,TRBV7-9,.,CASSRGISNQPQHF,TGTGCCAGCAGCAGGGGAATCTCCAATCAGCCCCAGCATTTT
TRBJ1-5,TRBD1,TRBV10-3,once,CAIRDRVDQPQHF,TGTGCCATCAGGGACAGGGTTGATCAGCCCCAGCATTTT
TRBJ2-7,.,TRBV9,.,CASSVGTIHEQYF,TGTGCCAGCAGCGTGGGGACAATCCACGAGCAGTACTTC
TRBJ2-4,.,TRBV23-1,few,CARTLAKNIQYF,TGCGCCAGAACGCTAGCCAAAAACATTCAGTACTTC
TRBJ2-5,.,TRBV28,.,CASSNRGLQETQYF,TGTGCCAGCAGTAACAGGGGACTCCAAGAGACCCAGTACTTC
TRBJ2-7,TRBD1,TRBV7-2,.,CASSVYGTGVMGEQYF,TGTGCCAGCAGCGTTTACGGGACAGGGGTTATGGGGGAGCAGTACTTC
TRBJ2-7,.,TRBV27,.,CASSSSGLAYEQYF,TGTGCCAGCAGTTCATCCGGTTTGGCCTACGAGCAGTACTTC
TRBJ2-7,.,TRBV28,few,CASSSIGQGGEQYF,TGTGCCAGCAGTTCCATTGGACAGGGAGGGGAGCAGTACTTC
TRBJ1-1,.,TRBV5-1,.,CASSFEGNAFF,TGCGCCAGCAGCTTTGAAGGGAACGCTTTCTTT
TRBJ2-6,.,TRBV9,.,CASSVSGVGSGANVLTF,TGTGCCAGCAGCGTTTCAGGGGTAGGCTCTGGGGCCAACGTCCTGACTTTC
TRBJ1-2,.,TRBV4-1,.,CASSQEGGRIGYTF,TGCGCCAGCAGCCAAGAAGGAGGCAGGATTGGCTACACCTTC
TRBJ1-5,.,TRBV7-2,few,CASSLAGSTYSNQPQHF,TGTGCCAGCAGCTTAGCCGGGAGCACATATAGCAATCAGCCCCAGCATTTT
TRBJ2-2,TRBD2,TRBV6-5,few,CASSNSGGRAGELFF,TGTGCCAGCAGCAACAGCGGGGGGCGGGCCGGGGAGCTGTTTTTT
TRBJ1-4,.,TRBV5-1,.,CASSPDPNEKLFF,TGCGCCAGCAGCCCGGATCCTAATGAAAAACTGTTTTTT